The source of this T cell receptor beta chain is a study of blood T cell repertoires in COVID-19. Study as a whole: Researchers got acute and convalescent COVID-19 samples from the United States, Italy and Spain. PBMCs, B-cell-depleted T cells, or T cells were the source of the cDNA or gDNA that made up the material.

Per the study methods: Estimation of nucleated cell counts was performed using reference gene primer amplification. Here immunoSEQ multiplex PCR was the method, and the copy in TCRdb shows in-frame clones only, minus some. V, J and clone size derive from that table, while D and trimming were established from the DNA sequence. The data hold hundreds of thousands of clones, with roughly 86% observed a single time. The ends lost 0 bases at V and 2 bases at J; junction bases unmatched: 4. This CDR3 comprises 15 residues. Germline-derived CDR1 and CDR2 are GTSNPN and SVGIG (reference sequence). The sequence was obtained from a woman aged 25 to 39 with COVID-19, enrolled during active disease. The chain carries TRBV30 and TRBJ2-1, with 7 positions matching TRBD2. The sample comprised peripheral blood. This chain's CDR3 is CAWSVAGTTYNEQFF. CDR3 nucleotides: TGTGCCTGGAGTGTAGCAGGGACTACCTACAATGAGCAGTTCTTC.